This T cell receptor (beta chain) came from a study of CD8+ T cells in alopecia areata. Looking at the study overall: Treated patients were given 5 to 10 mg oral tofacitinib twice daily.

Germline V gene lookup returns CDR1 SGHRS and CDR2 YFSETQ. The CDR3 has 14 amino acids. V lost 3 bases and J 5 bases, leaving 14 bases between the germline ends. TCR sequencing used cDNA made by reverse transcription of extracted RNA. Clones were read by immunoSEQ multiplex PCR, and TCRdb kept only the in-frame ones, dropping some. Among some 170,000 clones listed, less than 75% were seen once. Indicated treatment: oral pan-JAK inhibitor, 5-10 mg twice daily. The sequence was obtained from a human donor with alopecia areata. This chain joins TRBV5-1 and TRBJ1-1; possible D gene TRBD1, 6 bases. This specimen was CD4+ T cells sorted from blood, taken at approximately week 60, from a patient treated with tofacitinib. CDR3 sequence: CASSSLQGRTEAFF. The CDR3 DNA is TGCGCCAGCAGCTCCTTACAGGGCAGGACTGAAGCTTTCTTT.